One and the same sample provided the 14 T cell receptor beta chains below, sequenced in a study of control samples from healthy donors and cancer patients. Clones were sequenced by immunoSEQ multiplex PCR, and TCRdb holds only the in-frame ones, with some missing. The data show approximately 150,000 clones, 75% to 95% seen once. Sequenced: blood. The receptors were sampled from a man aged 25 to 40 in good health.

The chain joins TRBV7-9 to TRBJ2-1; D gene ambiguous. Germline values: CDR1 SEHNR, CDR2 FQNEAQ (reference sequence). The CDR3 length is 11 residues. V lost 3 bases to trimming and J lost 9 bases, with 6 bases between them. The CDR3 loop reads CASSFGPEQFF. The CDR3, as DNA: TGTGCCAGCAGCTTCGGCCCTGAGCAGTTCTTC.

The V and J genes are TRBV27 and TRBJ1-2; D uncertain. The CDR3 consists of 14 residues. From germline, CDR1 is MNHEY and CDR2 SMNVEV (reference sequence). V lost 7 bases and J lost 4, with 16 bases in between. The CDR3 DNA sequence: TGTGCCAGCACCTCTCTCGACGGAAGCTATGGCTACACCTTC. It is translated as CASTSLDGSYGYTF.

This chain connects TRBV27 to TRBJ2-3; tentative D call: TRBD1 (5 bases). V was shortened by 5 bases and J by 5 bases, with 20 bases between the two germline ends. The CDR3 totals 16 residues. Looked up from germline, CDR1 is MNHEY and CDR2 is SMNVEV (reference sequence). CDR3 DNA: TGTGCCAGCAGTCTCCACATCCTCAACCAGGGAGATACGCAGTATTTT. It yields the protein CASSLHILNQGDTQYF.

The chain links TRBV19 to TRBJ2-7, with TRBD1 matching 7 bases. Unmatched junction bases numbered 4, after V lost 4 bases and J lost 4 bases. The CDR3 consists of 13 residues. CDR1 and CDR2 (germline): LNHDA, SQIVND (reference sequence). In nucleotides, the CDR3 is TGTGCCAGTAGTAGAGGGGGCCGATACGAGCAGTACTTC. It codes for CASSRGGRYEQYF.

This clone was recorded once. The chain employs TRBV6-5 and TRBJ2-3; D possibly corresponds to TRBD1 (6 bases). V lost 4 bases and J lost 3, with 17 bases in between. This CDR3 region has 16 residues. Germline V lookup: CDR1 MNHEY, CDR2 SVGAGI. The CDR3 here is CASSFNREVRTDTQYF. CDR3 in DNA: TGTGCCAGCAGTTTCAACAGGGAAGTACGGACAGATACGCAGTATTTT.

J is TRBJ1-5 and V is TRBV14, with D perhaps TRBD1 (6 bases). CDR1 and CDR2 from the germline V gene are SGHDN and FVKESK. The CDR3 runs 13 residues. The ends were cut back, 0 bases at V and 12 bases at J, with 12 bases in the middle. The CDR3 sequence: CASSQEAPGVQHF. The DNA for the CDR3 is TGTGCCAGCAGCCAAGAAGCGCCAGGGGTCCAGCATTTT.

This chain joins TRBV6-4 and TRBJ2-1; TRBD2 agrees at 11 bases. The V segment lost 6 bases and the J segment 7 bases; nucleotides outside the gene matches: 8. CDR3 length: 15 residues. Germline loops: CDR1 MRHNA, CDR2 SNTAGT. Here the CDR3 reads CASRELAGANNEQFF. In DNA form, the CDR3 reads TGTGCCAGCAGAGAACTAGCGGGGGCGAATAATGAGCAGTTCTTC.

This sequence joins TRBV27 and TRBJ1-5; 7 bases align to TRBD1. The CDR3 is 13 residues long. V dropped 6 bases and J dropped 6; count of bases not matched to a gene: 5. Germline-derived CDR1 and CDR2 are MNHEY and SMNVEV (reference sequence). This CDR3 is CASRLTGSQPQHF. As DNA, the CDR3 is TGTGCCAGCAGGTTGACAGGGTCTCAGCCCCAGCATTTT.

On this clone itself: This sample also contains other DNA sequences that code for the same CDR3. This chain joins TRBV6-6 and TRBJ1-6; 7 positions match TRBD1. CDR1 and CDR2 from the germline V gene are MNHNY and SVGAGI (reference sequence). J was trimmed by 6 bases and V by 6 bases; bases with no gene match: 8. The CDR3 runs to 15 residues. DNA for the CDR3: TGTGCCAGCAGCCAGAGCCGGGACAGTAATTCACCCCTCCACTTT. This translates into CASSQSRDSNSPLHF.

The chain couples TRBV9 to TRBJ1-4; D remains ambiguous. This CDR3 has 15 amino acids. Trimming took off 3 bases at V and 0 bases at J, with 9 bases between the two ends. Germline V gene data show CDR1 as SGDLS and CDR2 as YYNGEE. The CDR3 here is CASSARPATNEKLFF. The CDR3 coding sequence is TGTGCCAGCAGCGCGCGGCCAGCAACTAATGAAAAACTGTTTTTT.

The rearrangement uses TRBV6-2 or TRBV6-3 and TRBJ2-6; no clear D gene. In germline, CDR1 is MNHEY, CDR2 SVGEGT. The CDR3 length is 15 residues. Trimming removed 2 bases at V and 1 base at J, with 6 bases between. The DNA of the CDR3 is TGTGCCAGCAGTTACGAGGAGTCTGGGGCCAACGTCCTGACTTTC. Translating gives CASSYEESGANVLTF.

The chain recombines TRBV28 with TRBJ1-5, with TRBD1 matching 11 bases. V dropped 1 base and J dropped 1; count of bases not matched to a gene: 3. The CDR3 extends over 17 amino acids. Germline V CDR1 and CDR2: MDHEN, SYDVKM. The CDR3 DNA is TGTGCCAGCAGTTTATTTGGGACAGGGGGAAGCAATCAGCCCCAGCATTTT. Amino acid sequence: CASSLFGTGGSNQPQHF. The whole variable domain, filled in from reference TRBV28 and TRBJ1-5, reads DVKVTQSSRYLVKRTGEKVFLECVQDMDHENMFWYRQDPGLGLRLIYFSYDVKMKEKGDIPEGYSVSREKKERFSLILESASTNQTSMYLCASSLFGTGGSNQPQHFGDGTRLSIL.

The chain is built from TRBV18 and TRBJ1-4; D is unclear. In germline, CDR1 is KGHSH, CDR2 LQKENI. The CDR3 covers 14 residues. V lost 3 bases and J lost 8, with 13 bases in between. The CDR3 region has the DNA TGTGCCAGCTCACCGGAGAGGGTGGAAGAAAAACTGTTTTTT. Amino acids: CASSPERVEEKLFF.

This chain links TRBV12-3 or TRBV12-4 with TRBJ2-1; D uncertain. This CDR3 has 13 residues. Trimming stripped 3 bases from V and 4 bases from J, with 7 bases between. CDR3 in DNA: TGTGCCAGCAGTTTTCAACCATACAATGAGCAGTTCTTC. It codes for CASSFQPYNEQFF.